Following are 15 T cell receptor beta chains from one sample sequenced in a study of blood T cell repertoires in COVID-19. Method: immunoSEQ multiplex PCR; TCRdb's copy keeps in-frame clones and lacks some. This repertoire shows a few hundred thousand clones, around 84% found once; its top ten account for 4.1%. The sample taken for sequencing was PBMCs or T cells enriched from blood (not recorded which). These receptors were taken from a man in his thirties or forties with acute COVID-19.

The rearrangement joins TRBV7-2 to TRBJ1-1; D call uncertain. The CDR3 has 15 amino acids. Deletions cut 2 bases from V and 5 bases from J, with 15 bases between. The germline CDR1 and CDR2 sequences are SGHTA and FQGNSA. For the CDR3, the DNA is TGTGCCAGCAGCTTACGAGGACGGGGTGAAACTGAAGCTTTCTTT. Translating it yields CASSLRGRGETEAFF.

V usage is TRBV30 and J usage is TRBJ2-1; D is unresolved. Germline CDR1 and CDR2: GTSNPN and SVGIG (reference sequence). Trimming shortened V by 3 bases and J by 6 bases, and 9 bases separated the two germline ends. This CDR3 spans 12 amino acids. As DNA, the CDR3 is TGTGCCTGGAGCGCCGACTTCAATGAGCAGTTCTTC. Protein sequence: CAWSADFNEQFF.

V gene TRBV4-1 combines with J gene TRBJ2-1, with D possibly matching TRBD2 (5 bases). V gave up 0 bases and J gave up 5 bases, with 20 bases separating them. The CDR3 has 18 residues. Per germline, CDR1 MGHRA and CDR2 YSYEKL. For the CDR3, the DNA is TGCGCCAGCAGCCAAGAAAAGAGCGGCGCCCTTTTACACAATGAGCAGTTCTTC. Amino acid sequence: CASSQEKSGALLHNEQFF.

CDR3 region: CASSSTSGRYEQYV. The CDR3 DNA follows: TGTGCCAGCAGTTCGACTAGCGGGAGGTATGAGCAGTACGTC. The chain carries TRBV28 and TRBJ2-7; the match to TRBD2 covers 13 bases. The CDR3 spans 14 residues. Germline CDR1 is MDHEN and CDR2 is SYDVKM. J was trimmed by 7 bases and V by 4 bases; bases with no gene match: 4.

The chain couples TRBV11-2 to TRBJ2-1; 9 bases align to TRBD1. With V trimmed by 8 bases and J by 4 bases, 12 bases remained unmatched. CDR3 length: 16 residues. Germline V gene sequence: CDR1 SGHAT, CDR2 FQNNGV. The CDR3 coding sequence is TGTGCCAGCCCTCACGTACAGGGGGCTTTTTACAATGAGCAGTTCTTC. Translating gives CASPHVQGAFYNEQFF. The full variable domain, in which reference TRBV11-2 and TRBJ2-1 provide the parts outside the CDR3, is EAGVAQSPRYKIIEKRQSVAFWCNPISGHATLYWYQQILGQGPKLLIQFQNNGVVDDSQLPKDRFSAERLKGVDSTLKIQPAKLEDSAVYLCASPHVQGAFYNEQFFGPGTRLTVL.

CDR3: CASSDAGQGYGYTF. The CDR3 DNA sequence: TGTGCCAGCAGTGATGCGGGACAGGGGTATGGCTACACCTTC. V gene TRBV6-4 combines with J gene TRBJ1-2; TRBD1 matches 10 bases. With V trimmed by 3 bases and J by 5 bases, 3 bases remained unmatched. CDR1 is MRHNA, CDR2 SNTAGT, per germline. CDR3 length equals 14 residues.

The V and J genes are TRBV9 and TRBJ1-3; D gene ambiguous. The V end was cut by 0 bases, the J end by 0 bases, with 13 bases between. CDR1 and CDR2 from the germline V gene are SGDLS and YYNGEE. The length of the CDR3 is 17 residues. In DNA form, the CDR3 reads TGTGCCAGCAGCGTAGTTCAGTCCCCAACCTCTGGAAACACCATATATTTT. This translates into CASSVVQSPTSGNTIYF. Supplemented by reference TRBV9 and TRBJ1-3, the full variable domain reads DSGVTQTPKHLITATGQRVTLRCSPRSGDLSVYWYQQSLDQGLQFLIQYYNGEERAKGNILERFSAQQFPDLHSELNLSSLELGDSALYFCASSVVQSPTSGNTIYFGEGSWLTVV.

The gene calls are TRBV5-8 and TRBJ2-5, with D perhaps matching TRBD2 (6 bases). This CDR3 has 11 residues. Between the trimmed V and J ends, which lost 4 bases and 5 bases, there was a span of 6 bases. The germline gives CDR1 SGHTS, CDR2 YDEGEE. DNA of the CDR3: TGTGCCAGCAGCCGGGGGGAGACCCAGTACTTC. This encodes CASSRGETQYF. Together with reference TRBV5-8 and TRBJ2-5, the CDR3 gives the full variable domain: EAGVTQSPTHLIKTRGQQATLRCSPISGHTSVYWYQQALGLGLQFLLWYDEGEERNRGNFPPRFSGRQFPNYSSELNVNALELEDSALYLCASSRGETQYFGPGTRLLVL.

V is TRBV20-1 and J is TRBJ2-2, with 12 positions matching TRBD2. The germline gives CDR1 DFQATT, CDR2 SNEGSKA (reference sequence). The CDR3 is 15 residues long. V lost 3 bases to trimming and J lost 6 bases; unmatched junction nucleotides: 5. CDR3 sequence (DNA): TGCAGTGCTAGTCTCCTAGCGGGAGGGCCCGGGGAGCTGTTTTTT. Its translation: CSASLLAGGPGELFF.

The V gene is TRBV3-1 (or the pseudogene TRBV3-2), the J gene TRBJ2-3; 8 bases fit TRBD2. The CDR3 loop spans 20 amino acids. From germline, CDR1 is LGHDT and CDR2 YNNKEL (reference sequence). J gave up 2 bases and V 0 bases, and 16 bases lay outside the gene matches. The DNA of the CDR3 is TGTGCCAGCAGCCAAGACGGGTCAGCGGGAGACCTCAAACTCACAGATACGCAGTATTTT. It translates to CASSQDGSAGDLKLTDTQYF.

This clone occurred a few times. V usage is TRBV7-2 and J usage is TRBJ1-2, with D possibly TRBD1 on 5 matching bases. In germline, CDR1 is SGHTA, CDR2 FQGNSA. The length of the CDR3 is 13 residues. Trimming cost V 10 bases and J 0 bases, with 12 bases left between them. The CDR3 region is CAKTTETNYGYTF. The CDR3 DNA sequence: TGTGCCAAGACGACAGAGACTAACTATGGCTACACCTTC. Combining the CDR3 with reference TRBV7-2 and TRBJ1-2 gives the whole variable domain GAGVSQSPSNKVTEKGKDVELRCDPISGHTALYWYRQSLGQGLEFLIYFQGNSAPDKSGLPSDRFSAERTGGSVSTLTIQRTQQEDSAVYLCAKTTETNYGYTFGSGTRLTVV.

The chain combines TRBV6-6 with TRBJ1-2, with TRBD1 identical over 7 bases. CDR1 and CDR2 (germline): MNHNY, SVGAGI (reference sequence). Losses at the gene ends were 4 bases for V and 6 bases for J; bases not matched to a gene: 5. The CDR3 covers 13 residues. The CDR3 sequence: CASSWDSQDGYTF. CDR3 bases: TGTGCCAGCAGTTGGGACAGCCAAGATGGCTACACCTTC.

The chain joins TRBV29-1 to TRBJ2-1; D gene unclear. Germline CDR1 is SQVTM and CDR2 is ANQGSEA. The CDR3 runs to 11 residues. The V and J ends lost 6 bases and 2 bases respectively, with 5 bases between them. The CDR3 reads CSVSAYNEQFF. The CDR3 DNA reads TGCAGCGTAAGCGCCTACAATGAGCAGTTCTTC.

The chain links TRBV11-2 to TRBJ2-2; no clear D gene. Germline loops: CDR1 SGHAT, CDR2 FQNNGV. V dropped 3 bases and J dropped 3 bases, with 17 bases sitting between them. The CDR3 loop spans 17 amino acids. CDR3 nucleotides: TGTGCCAGCAGCTTCCCTACGGAGAGGTCGGACACCGGGGAGCTGTTTTTT. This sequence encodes CASSFPTERSDTGELFF.

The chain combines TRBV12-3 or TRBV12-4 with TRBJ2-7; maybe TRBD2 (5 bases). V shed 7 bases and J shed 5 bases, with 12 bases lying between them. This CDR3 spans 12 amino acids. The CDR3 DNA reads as TGTGCCAGCACCCTAGGACTCCACGAGCAGTACGTC. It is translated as CASTLGLHEQYV.